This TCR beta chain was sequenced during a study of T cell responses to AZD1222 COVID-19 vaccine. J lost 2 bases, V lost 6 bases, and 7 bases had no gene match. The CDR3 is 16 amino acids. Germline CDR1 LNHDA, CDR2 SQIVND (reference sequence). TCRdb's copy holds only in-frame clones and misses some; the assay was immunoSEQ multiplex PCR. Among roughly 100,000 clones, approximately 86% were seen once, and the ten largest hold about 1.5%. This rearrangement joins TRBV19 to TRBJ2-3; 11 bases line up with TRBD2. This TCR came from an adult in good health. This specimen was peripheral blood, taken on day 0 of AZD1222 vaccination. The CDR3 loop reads CASRDSSGRATDTQYF. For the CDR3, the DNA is TGTGCCAGTAGGGACAGTAGCGGGAGGGCCACAGATACGCAGTATTTT. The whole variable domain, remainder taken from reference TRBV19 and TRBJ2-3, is DGGITQSPKYLFRKEGQNVTLSCEQNLNHDAMYWYRQDPGQGLRLIYYSQIVNDFQKGDIAEGYSVSREKKESFPLTVTSAQKNPTAFYLCASRDSSGRATDTQYFGPGTRLTVL.